These 5 T cell receptor beta chains originate from one sample sequenced in a study of shared clonotypes between healthy human individuals. CD45RO-negative, CCR7-positively selected cells formed the naive CD8 fraction, excluding terminally differentiated effector memory CD45RA+ cells. Using immunoSEQ multiplex PCR, the repertoire was profiled, and TCRdb retains in-frame clones only, with some absent. Here the sample spans about 2.1 million clones, just over 90% being singletons. The sequencing sample was made of naive CD8+ T cells from PBMCs. Source of these receptors: a man younger than 30 in good health. Some clones in this sample may be carry-over from other donors' samples.

The V and J genes are TRBV6-1 and TRBJ1-1; no firm D call. Per the germline V gene, CDR1 is MNHNS and CDR2 is SASEGT. Trimming took off 7 bases at V and 4 bases at J, with 13 bases between the two ends. The CDR3 spans 13 residues. The CDR3 bases are TGTGCCAGCAATGAGGGAAGGAGCACTGAAGCTTTCTTT. Translation: CASNEGRSTEAFF.

The CDR3 protein is CASSLFRAANYGYTF. CDR3 bases: TGTGCCAGCAGTTTATTCAGGGCAGCTAACTATGGCTACACCTTC. The gene calls are TRBV27 and TRBJ1-2; the D gene is possibly TRBD1 (5 bases). The CDR3 is 15 amino acids. V lost 1 base and J 0 bases, leaving 9 bases between the germline ends. Germline CDR1 and CDR2: MNHEY and SMNVEV (reference sequence).

The chain links TRBV6-6 to TRBJ2-1, with D perhaps TRBD1 (6 bases). The CDR3 totals 14 residues. Trimming stripped 5 bases from V and 8 bases from J, with 16 bases between. From germline, CDR1 is MNHNY and CDR2 SVGAGI (reference sequence). The CDR3 DNA reads as TGTGCCAGCAGTCGACGGACAGACCGCGATGAGCAGTTCTTC. Amino acid sequence: CASSRRTDRDEQFF.

The chain carries TRBV6-5 and TRBJ2-2; D remains unclear. Looked up from germline, CDR1 is MNHEY and CDR2 is SVGAGI. Trimming took off 0 bases at V and 6 bases at J, with 8 bases between the two ends. The CDR3 runs to 14 residues. The CDR3 region has the DNA TGTGCCAGCAGTTACTCATATAGGGCCGGGGAGCTGTTTTTT. This sequence encodes CASSYSYRAGELFF.

The rearrangement links TRBV7-3 to TRBJ2-1; D ambiguous. The CDR3 consists of 13 residues. Germline V gene data show CDR1 as SGHTA and CDR2 as FQGTGA. V was trimmed by 4 bases and J by 5 bases, leaving 9 bases between them. CDR3 loop: CASSSASNNEQFF. The CDR3 coding sequence is TGTGCCAGCAGCTCGGCTAGTAACAATGAGCAGTTCTTC.